Below are 12 T cell receptor beta chains sequenced from a single sample in a study of T cell responses to AZD1222 COVID-19 vaccine. The assay was immunoSEQ multiplex PCR, and TCRdb's table has in-frame clones only and misses some. The sample consists of about 140,000 clones, 85% to 90% of them appearing once. This material consisted of peripheral blood, taken on day 0 of AZD1222 vaccination. The receptors shown here come from an adult in good health.

V usage is TRBV4-1 and J usage is TRBJ1-5; D unclear. The V gene's germline CDR1 is MGHRA and CDR2 YSYEKL. The CDR3 is 17 amino acids. V lost 0 bases to trimming and J lost 0 bases, with 12 bases between them. The CDR3 DNA is TGCGCCAGCAGCCAAGATCTTGGGCGGTATAGCAATCAGCCCCAGCATTTT. Its protein is CASSQDLGRYSNQPQHF.

V is TRBV11-3 and J is TRBJ2-1; D is possibly TRBD1 or TRBD2 (6 bases each). Germline lookup yields CDR1 SGHNT and CDR2 YENEEA. V lost 5 bases and J 9 bases, leaving 8 bases between the germline ends. This CDR3 spans 11 amino acids. The CDR3 protein is CASSRGLEQFF. The CDR3, as DNA: TGTGCCAGCAGCCGGGGGCTTGAGCAGTTCTTC.

The chain carries TRBV30 and TRBJ1-2; TRBD1 might be the D (6 bases). The CDR3 runs to 13 residues. Germline assignment: CDR1 GTSNPN and CDR2 SVGIG (reference sequence). The CDR3 coding sequence is TGTGCGCGTGAGGACAGCAGTAACTATGGCTACACCTTC. This gives the protein CAREDSSNYGYTF.

CDR3 bases: TGTGCCAGCAGCCTCTTGGACGGCTCCATGACCCAGTACTTC. Its protein is CASSLLDGSMTQYF. The V and J genes are TRBV7-3 and TRBJ2-5; D is ambiguous. Germline values: CDR1 SGHTA, CDR2 FQGTGA. Trimming removed 5 bases at V and 7 bases at J, with 17 bases between. The CDR3 length is 14 residues.

This clone was observed a single time. The chain employs TRBV3-1 (or the pseudogene TRBV3-2) and TRBJ1-2; the D is unclear. CDR3 length: 15 amino acids. V shed 4 bases and J shed 4 bases, with 16 bases lying between them. Germline values: CDR1 LGHDT, CDR2 YNNKEL (reference sequence). CDR3 sequence (DNA): TGTGCCAGCAGCCCGACACACGACAAAGTCTATGGCTACACCTTC. Its protein product is CASSPTHDKVYGYTF.

Only a few counts were recorded for this clone. The V call is TRBV6-1, the J call TRBJ1-1; 9 bases align to TRBD1. Germline lookup yields CDR1 MNHNS and CDR2 SASEGT. The V gene end was trimmed by 6 bases and the J gene end by 1 base; junction bases not matched to a gene: 9. This CDR3 is built from 16 residues. CDR3: CASREQGAQWNTEAFF. DNA of the CDR3: TGTGCCAGCAGAGAACAGGGGGCGCAATGGAACACTGAAGCTTTCTTT.

The chain carries TRBV30 and TRBJ2-1; D call uncertain. V was shortened by 0 bases and J by 4 bases, with 13 bases between the two germline ends. The CDR3 sequence is 15 residues long. The germline V gene has CDR1 GTSNPN and CDR2 SVGIG (reference sequence). CDR3 sequence: CAWSVKKVSYNEQFF. The CDR3 bases are TGTGCCTGGAGTGTAAAAAAGGTATCATACAATGAGCAGTTCTTC.

The chain recombines TRBV30 with TRBJ1-1, with a tentative D call TRBD1 (5 bases). V lost 3 bases to trimming and J lost 0 bases, with 14 bases between them. This CDR3 is built from 15 residues. CDR1 GTSNPN and CDR2 SVGIG come from the germline V gene (reference sequence). CDR3 region: CAWRNFREMNTEAFF. CDR3 bases: TGTGCCTGGAGGAATTTCAGGGAAATGAACACTGAAGCTTTCTTT.

J is TRBJ1-1 and V is TRBV12-3 or TRBV12-4, with no clear D. V lost 2 bases to trimming and J lost 11 bases, with 12 bases between them. CDR3 size: 12 residues. For the CDR3, the DNA is TGTGCCAGCAGTTTAAGACGGAGTGAGGCTTTCTTT. Protein product: CASSLRRSEAFF.

The chain carries TRBV30 and TRBJ1-2; D is unclear. V dropped 0 bases and J dropped 7 bases, with 6 bases sitting between them. Germline CDR1 GTSNPN, CDR2 SVGIG (reference sequence). The CDR3 covers 11 residues. CDR3 loop: CAWSVVGGYTF. As DNA, the CDR3 is TGTGCCTGGAGTGTAGTCGGTGGCTACACCTTC.

In this sample, this clone turned up once. The genes are TRBV19 and TRBJ1-5; D is ambiguous. V shed 6 bases and J shed 3 bases, with 9 bases lying between them. The germline CDR1 and CDR2 sequences are LNHDA and SQIVND (reference sequence). The CDR3 has 13 residues. CDR3 sequence reads: CASSTDINQPQHF. CDR3 in DNA: TGTGCCAGTAGCACCGACATCAATCAGCCCCAGCATTTT.

The rearrangement uses TRBV5-4 and TRBJ1-1, with D tentatively TRBD1 (5 bases). The CDR3 spans 17 residues. Deletions cut 4 bases from V and 2 bases from J, with 21 bases between. CDR1 is SGHNT and CDR2 is YYREEE in the germline V gene (reference sequence). CDR3 DNA: TGTGCCAGCAGCCCTACCGGGGGACTGGGGATCAACACTGAAGCTTTCTTT. It codes for CASSPTGGLGINTEAFF.